This T cell receptor beta chain was sequenced for a study of shared clonotypes between healthy human individuals. At deep level, the assay was performed. Sequencing used immunoSEQ multiplex PCR; TCRdb keeps in-frame clones, though not all of them. In the table there are 400,000 to 600,000 clones, nearly 80% of which are singletons. Regarding this clone: Antigen: not known.

Study-level points and caveats: Sharing of clonotypes among donors was expected to vary with sequencing depth. Limited genetic and exposure-history diversity came from having few donors.

What was sequenced was PBMCs. This sequence originates from a middle-aged woman in good health. Some clones in this sample may be carry-over from other donors' samples.

DNA for the CDR3: TGTGCCAGCAGCGTAGTAGCGGGGTACACCGGGGAGCTGTTTTTT. Its translation is CASSVVAGYTGELFF. V is TRBV9 and J is TRBJ2-2; TRBD2 aligns across 8 bases. Looked up from germline, CDR1 is SGDLS and CDR2 is YYNGEE. The CDR3 covers 15 residues. Losses at the gene ends were 0 bases for V and 3 bases for J; bases not matched to a gene: 1.